This TCR beta chain was found in a study of T cell repertoires in cytomegalovirus infection. Study as a whole: In public TCR beta signatures, there were indications of both CMV infection and matching HLA type.

The CDR3 runs to 14 residues. The germline CDR1 and CDR2 sequences are MGHRA and YSYEKL. Trimming shortened V by 1 base and J by 2 bases, and 8 bases separated the two germline ends. This clonotype was counted only a few times. Its antigen is unidentified. Findings and limits, study-wide: Summed public TCR beta family frequency identified CMV carriers bearing the relevant HLA. The ex vivo response was dominated by HLA-C-restricted CMV-specific TCR beta clonotypes.

Via MiXCR, TCRdb re-called the reads, giving one row per CDR3 protein. The repertoire holds about 740,000 distinct CDR3 sequences, with under 40% as singletons. The V gene is TRBV4-1, the J gene TRBJ1-2; D remains unclear. The TCR sequence derives from a human donor in good health (CMV status not recorded). Some clones in this sample may be carry-over from other donors' samples. Source material: PBMCs. In DNA, the CDR3 is TGCGCCAGCAGCCAAGCGCAGGCCAACTATGGCTACACCTTC. It translates to CASSQAQANYGYTF.